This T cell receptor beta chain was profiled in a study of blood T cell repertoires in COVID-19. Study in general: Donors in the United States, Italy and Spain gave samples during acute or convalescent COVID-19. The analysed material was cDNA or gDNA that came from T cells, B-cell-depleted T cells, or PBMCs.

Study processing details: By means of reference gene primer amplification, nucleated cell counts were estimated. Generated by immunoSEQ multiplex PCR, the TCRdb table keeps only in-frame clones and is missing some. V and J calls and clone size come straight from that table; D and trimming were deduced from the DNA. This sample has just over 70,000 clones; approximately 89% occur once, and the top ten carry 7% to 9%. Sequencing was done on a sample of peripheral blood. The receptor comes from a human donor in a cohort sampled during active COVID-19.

CDR3 in DNA: TGTGCCAGCAGTCCAGGGACAGGCTCTGCCTACGAGCAGTACTTC. Translation gives CASSPGTGSAYEQYF. This sequence joins TRBV28 and TRBJ2-7, with 8 bases aligning to TRBD1. The junction had 8 bases not matched to a gene; V was cut back by 5 bases and J by 2 bases. In germline, CDR1 is MDHEN, CDR2 SYDVKM. The CDR3 is 15 residues long.